These 29 T cell receptor beta chains originate from one sample sequenced in a study of blood T cell repertoires in COVID-19. The table came from immunoSEQ multiplex PCR; TCRdb's copy has only in-frame clones and leaves some out. The sample lists about 55,000 clones; around 86% were seen once. Sequencing used peripheral blood. The receptor source for this set is a man aged 70-80 years with acute or convalescent COVID-19.

The rearrangement links TRBV4-2 to TRBJ2-3; no clear D. The CDR3 runs 16 residues. V was shortened by 4 bases and J by 1 base, with 15 bases between the two germline ends. Germline V CDR1 and CDR2: LGHNA, YNFKEQ. The chain's CDR3 is CASSRERPPGTDTQYF. The CDR3 DNA follows: TGTGCCAGCAGCCGAGAGAGGCCTCCGGGCACAGATACGCAGTATTTT.

The chain carries TRBV11-2 and TRBJ2-7; 10 bases are shared with TRBD1. CDR1 and CDR2 (germline): SGHAT, FQNNGV. The CDR3 consists of 14 residues. The V segment lost 5 bases and the J segment 5 bases; nucleotides outside the gene matches: 6. The CDR3 region is CASSRRGQGDEQYF. The CDR3 nucleotides are TGTGCCAGCAGCCGGAGAGGACAGGGGGACGAGCAGTACTTC.

The chain recombines TRBV2 with TRBJ1-4; TRBD1 aligns across 10 bases. The trim removed 8 bases at V and 7 bases at J, leaving 4 bases unmatched. The V gene's germline CDR1 is SNHLY and CDR2 FYNNEI. CDR3 length: 13 residues. The CDR3 region has the DNA TGTGCCAGCTCCGGGACAGGGGTTGAAAAACTGTTTTTT. Its protein product is CASSGTGVEKLFF.

The chain couples TRBV27 to TRBJ1-4; D unclear. The length of the CDR3 is 13 residues. Trimming shortened V by 3 bases and J by 8 bases, and 10 bases separated the two germline ends. Germline-derived CDR1 and CDR2 are MNHEY and SMNVEV (reference sequence). The CDR3 nucleotides read TGTGCCAGCAGTTTCGCGGGTTTGGAAAAACTGTTTTTT. Its protein product is CASSFAGLEKLFF.

This clone turned up a few times. The chain is built from TRBV5-4 and TRBJ1-4, with 8 bases lining up with TRBD1. The germline V gene encodes CDR1 SGHNT and CDR2 YYREEE (reference sequence). V lost 4 bases to trimming and J lost 7 bases; unmatched junction nucleotides: 9. The CDR3 extends over 15 amino acids. The CDR3 reads CASSRTGFPTEKLFF. The CDR3 DNA follows: TGTGCCAGCAGCAGGACAGGGTTTCCAACTGAAAAACTGTTTTTT.

The CDR3 spells CASSLASGGGEKLFF. DNA for the CDR3: TGCGCCAGCAGCTTGGCCTCTGGGGGCGGGGAAAAACTGTTTTTT. The chain recombines TRBV5-1 with TRBJ1-4, with D tentatively TRBD1 (6 bases). The germline V gene has CDR1 SGHRS and CDR2 YFSETQ. This CDR3 is 15 amino acids long. The V and J ends lost 0 bases and 8 bases respectively, with 14 bases between them.

The rearrangement joins TRBV24-1 to TRBJ1-1, with D perhaps TRBD1 (6 bases). There are 15 residues in the CDR3. The germline gives CDR1 KGHDR, CDR2 SFDVKD. Trimming left V 7 bases short and J 0 bases short, with 14 bases between. DNA of the CDR3: TGTGCCACCAGAGCCAGGGGTGCCATGAACACTGAAGCTTTCTTT. Translated: CATRARGAMNTEAFF.

This chain connects TRBV20-1 to TRBJ2-2; 8 bases fit TRBD2. Per the germline V gene, CDR1 is DFQATT and CDR2 is SNEGSKA (reference sequence). CDR3 length equals 16 residues. The junction had 10 bases not matched to a gene; V was cut back by 3 bases and J by 4 bases. This CDR3 is CSASASSGGVTGELFF. In DNA, the CDR3 is TGCAGTGCTAGTGCTTCCAGCGGGGGTGTCACCGGGGAGCTGTTTTTT.

J is TRBJ2-7 and V is TRBV6-5; the match to TRBD2 covers 11 bases. The CDR3 is 14 amino acids. The junction had 4 bases not matched to a gene; V was cut back by 9 bases and J by 0 bases. Germline V CDR1 and CDR2: MNHEY, SVGAGI. CDR3 nucleotide sequence: TGTGCCAGTTTAGCGGGAGGGCGCTCCTACGAGCAGTACTTC. This sequence encodes CASLAGGRSYEQYF.

The chain has TRBV7-9 and TRBJ2-3; a possible D gene is TRBD2 (5 bases). Germline CDR1 and CDR2: SEHNR and FQNEAQ (reference sequence). The CDR3 is made up of 14 amino acids. V was trimmed by 5 bases and J by 2 bases, leaving 11 bases between them. As DNA, the CDR3 is TGTGCCAGCAGCCACAGAGACTACACAGATACGCAGTATTTT. It translates to CASSHRDYTDTQYF.

The rearrangement links TRBV7-2 to TRBJ2-3; 11 bases agree with TRBD1. The CDR3 loop spans 17 amino acids. The V and J ends lost 3 bases and 4 bases, in that order; junction bases with no gene match: 9. Germline CDR1 reads SGHTA; CDR2 reads FQGNSA. The CDR3 DNA reads TGTGCCAGCAGCTTTCGATTAGGACAGGGGGCATCAGATACGCAGTATTTT. Its translation: CASSFRLGQGASDTQYF.

The chain is built from TRBV4-3 and TRBJ2-2; tentatively, D is TRBD2 (5 bases). Germline CDR1 reads LGHNA; CDR2 reads YSLEER. The length of the CDR3 is 17 residues. V was cut by 1 base and J by 1 base, with 13 bases left in between. The CDR3 DNA follows: TGCGCCAGCAGCCAAGTCGGGATATACCTGAACACCGGGGAGCTGTTTTTT. Its translation is CASSQVGIYLNTGELFF.

This clone has only a few counts. The chain uses TRBV4-1 and TRBJ1-1, with a possible D match to TRBD1 (6 bases). Trimming took 4 bases from V and 6 from J, leaving 12 bases between them. In germline, CDR1 is MGHRA, CDR2 YSYEKL. This CDR3 has 13 residues. In nucleotides, the CDR3 is TGCGCCAGCAGCCGACGACAGGCGGCTGAAGCTTTCTTT. Protein sequence: CASSRRQAAEAFF.

The chain employs TRBV3-1 (or the pseudogene TRBV3-2) and TRBJ2-7; maybe TRBD1 (5 bases). Germline V gives CDR1 LGHDT, CDR2 YNNKEL (reference sequence). The CDR3 length is 14 residues. Trimming pared 1 base from V and 6 bases from J, leaving 13 bases between. CDR3 in DNA: TGTGCCAGCAGCCAAGGTCCAGGGCTGGGCGAGCAGTACGTC. Translated, it gives CASSQGPGLGEQYV.

The chain couples TRBV24-1 to TRBJ1-5, with TRBD1 identical over 10 bases. Germline V gene data show CDR1 as KGHDR and CDR2 as SFDVKD. This CDR3 is built from 15 residues. Unmatched junction bases numbered 4, after V lost 3 bases and J lost 6 bases. This chain's CDR3 is CATSDPGTGVQPQHF. The DNA for the CDR3 is TGTGCCACCAGTGATCCGGGGACAGGGGTTCAGCCCCAGCATTTT.

The chain has TRBV6-2 or TRBV6-3 and TRBJ2-5; a possible D gene is TRBD1 (5 bases). The germline CDR1 and CDR2 sequences are MNHEY and SVGEGT. The CDR3 spans 14 residues. Trimming removed 5 bases from V and 2 bases from J, with 12 bases in between. The CDR3 DNA reads as TGTGCCAGCAGTCGCAGGGTTATGCAAGAGACCCAGTACTTC. Residues: CASSRRVMQETQYF.

The gene calls are TRBV3-1 (or the pseudogene TRBV3-2) and TRBJ2-7, with D perhaps TRBD1 (5 bases). The CDR3 contains 14 residues. V gave up 0 bases and J gave up 4 bases, with 10 bases separating them. Germline V gene sequence: CDR1 LGHDT, CDR2 YNNKEL (reference sequence). CDR3 amino acids: CASSQDDSLYEQYF. The CDR3 DNA is TGTGCCAGCAGCCAAGATGACAGCCTTTACGAGCAGTACTTC.

The rearrangement joins TRBV4-3 to TRBJ2-3, with a weak D call TRBD2 (6 bases). V lost 3 bases and J 1 base, leaving 11 bases between the germline ends. This CDR3 has 15 amino acids. CDR1 and CDR2 from the germline V gene are LGHNA and YSLEER. CDR3 coding DNA: TGCGCCAGCAGCCAGGCTTGGAGGGGCACAGATACGCAGTATTTT. This encodes CASSQAWRGTDTQYF.

The CDR3 spells CASSYLETQYF. The CDR3 DNA follows: TGTGCCAGCAGTTACTTGGAGACCCAGTACTTC. V is TRBV28 and J is TRBJ2-5, with unresolved D. The length of the CDR3 is 11 residues. With 4 bases removed from V and 5 bases from J, the gap between germline ends came to 5 bases. CDR1 is MDHEN and CDR2 is SYDVKM in the germline V gene.

The chain links TRBV19 to TRBJ1-1, with D maybe TRBD1 (5 bases). Germline CDR1 and CDR2: LNHDA and SQIVND (reference sequence). The CDR3 has 14 residues. V was cut by 4 bases and J by 2 bases, with 11 bases left in between. The CDR3 is CASSTGMRNTEAFF. The CDR3, as DNA: TGTGCCAGTAGTACAGGGATGCGCAACACTGAAGCTTTCTTT.

The CDR3 region has the DNA TGTGCCAGCAGCCTTTTAACAGAGCCCCAAGAGACCCAGTACTTC. Residues: CASSLLTEPQETQYF. This chain connects TRBV3-1 (or the pseudogene TRBV3-2) to TRBJ2-5; D remains ambiguous. Germline V gene sequence: CDR1 LGHDT, CDR2 YNNKEL (reference sequence). Trimming left V 4 bases short and J 1 base short, with 13 bases between. The CDR3 has 15 residues.

This chain uses TRBV7-2 with TRBJ1-4; a possible D gene is TRBD1 (6 bases). V lost 4 bases, J lost 3 bases, and 9 bases lay in between. Germline lookup yields CDR1 SGHTA and CDR2 FQGNSA. This CDR3 region has 14 residues. CDR3 nucleotide sequence: TGTGCCAGCAGCTGGGGGGGCGCTAATGAAAAACTGTTTTTT. Translating it yields CASSWGGANEKLFF.

This clone showed up just a few times. This rearrangement joins TRBV11-2 to TRBJ2-2; 10 nucleotides align to TRBD1. CDR1 is SGHAT, CDR2 FQNNGV, per germline. The trim removed 3 bases at V and 3 bases at J, leaving 4 bases unmatched. CDR3 length equals 16 residues. CDR3 sequence: CASSFRQGADTGELFF. In DNA, the CDR3 is TGTGCCAGCAGCTTTAGACAGGGGGCAGACACCGGGGAGCTGTTTTTT.

About this clone: The junction departs from germline at one end; a sequencing error may be responsible. The chain recombines TRBV12-3 or TRBV12-4 with TRBJ1-1; D is unclear. The CDR3 runs to 13 residues. The CDR3 coding sequence is TGTGCCAGCAGTTTAAACGAGGCAGCACTAAGACTCTTT. It is translated as CASSLNEAALRLF.

The chain is built from TRBV27 and TRBJ1-2; 7 nucleotides agree with TRBD1. Germline trimming cut 3 bases from V and 4 bases from J; bases unmatched to any gene: 5. Germline CDR1 reads MNHEY; CDR2 reads SMNVEV (reference sequence). The CDR3 is 14 residues long. The CDR3: CASSFGGGGYGYTF. For the CDR3, the DNA is TGTGCCAGCAGTTTTGGAGGGGGCGGCTATGGCTACACCTTC.

This clone was detected once. This sequence joins TRBV9 and TRBJ2-7; TRBD2 might be the D (6 bases). Germline CDR1 SGDLS, CDR2 YYNGEE. V was clipped by 4 bases and J by 0 bases, with 11 bases between them. The CDR3 extends over 14 amino acids. The CDR3 bases are TGTGCCAGCAGCACAACGACTAGCTCCTACGAGCAGTACTTC. Its protein product is CASSTTTSSYEQYF.

This chain links TRBV28 with TRBJ1-1, with 8 nucleotides matching TRBD1. The CDR3 covers 14 residues. The trim removed 5 bases at V and 1 base at J, leaving 3 bases unmatched. CDR1 is MDHEN, CDR2 SYDVKM, per germline. The CDR3 protein is CASSRGTGNTEAFF. CDR3 nucleotide sequence: TGTGCCAGCAGTCGGGGGACAGGGAACACTGAAGCTTTCTTT.

This chain uses TRBV2 with TRBJ2-1, with TRBD2 matching 7 bases. V lost 4 bases, J lost 0 bases, and 12 bases stayed unmatched. Per germline, CDR1 SNHLY and CDR2 FYNNEI. CDR3 size: 18 residues. CDR3 sequence (DNA): TGTGCCAGCAGTGGTGATAGCGGGCTGAGCAGCTCCTACAATGAGCAGTTCTTC. Its protein product is CASSGDSGLSSSYNEQFF. Full variable domain (missing parts from reference TRBV2 and TRBJ2-1): EPEVTQTPSHQVTQMGQEVILRCVPISNHLYFYWYRQILGQKVEFLVSFYNNEISEKSEIFDDQFSVERPDGSNFTLKIRSTKLEDSAMYFCASSGDSGLSSSYNEQFFGPGTRLTVL.

J is TRBJ2-3 and V is TRBV5-1; 7 bases match TRBD2. Germline V gene sequence: CDR1 SGHRS, CDR2 YFSETQ. CDR3 size: 19 residues. Unmatched junction bases numbered 19, after V lost 4 bases and J lost 2 bases. In DNA form, the CDR3 reads TGCGCCAGCAGCCACTATTTTGCGGGGAGCGGGGCGCCCACAGATACGCAGTATTTT. As protein: CASSHYFAGSGAPTDTQYF.